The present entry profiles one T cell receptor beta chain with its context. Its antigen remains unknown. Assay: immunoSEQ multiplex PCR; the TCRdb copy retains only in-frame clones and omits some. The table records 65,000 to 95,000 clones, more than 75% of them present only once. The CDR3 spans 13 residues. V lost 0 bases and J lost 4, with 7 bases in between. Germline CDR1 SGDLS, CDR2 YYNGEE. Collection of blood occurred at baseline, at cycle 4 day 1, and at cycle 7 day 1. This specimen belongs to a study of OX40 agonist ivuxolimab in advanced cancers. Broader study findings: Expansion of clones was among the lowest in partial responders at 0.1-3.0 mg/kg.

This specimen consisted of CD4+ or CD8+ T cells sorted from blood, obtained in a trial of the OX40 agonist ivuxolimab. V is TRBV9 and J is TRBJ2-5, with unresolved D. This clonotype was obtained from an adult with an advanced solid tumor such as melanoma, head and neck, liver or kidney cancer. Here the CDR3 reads CASSVALGETQYF. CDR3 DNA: TGTGCCAGCAGCGTAGCCCTAGGAGAGACCCAGTACTTC.